These 2 T cell receptor beta chains came from one sample sequenced in a study of T cell repertoires in cytomegalovirus infection. MiXCR was run by TCRdb on the reads, yielding one entry per CDR3 protein. The sample contains about 680,000 distinct CDR3 sequences, approximately 25% of which appear only once. Material for sequencing was CD8+ T cells from PBMCs. The receptor source for this set is a human donor in good health (CMV status not recorded). Some clones in this sample may be carry-over from other donors' samples.

The DNA for the CDR3 is TGTGCCAGCACCACCCAGGGGGGGAGCACAGATACGCAGTATTTT. Its translation: CASTTQGGSTDTQYF. The chain links TRBV7-8 to TRBJ2-3; possibly TRBD1 or TRBD2 for D (7 bases each). V was shortened by 7 bases and J by 0 bases, with 14 bases between the two germline ends. Germline CDR1 reads SGHVS; CDR2 reads FQNEAQ. This CDR3 is built from 15 residues. The full variable domain, in which reference TRBV7-8 and TRBJ2-3 provide the parts outside the CDR3, is GAGVSQSPRYKVAKRGQDVALRCDPISGHVSLFWYQQALGQGPEFLTYFQNEAQLDKSGLPSDRFFAERPEGSVSTLKIQRTQQEDSAVYLCASTTQGGSTDTQYFGPGTRLTVL.

The chain links TRBV11-2 to TRBJ2-7; either TRBD1 or TRBD2 may supply D (5 bases each). The CDR3 contains 13 residues. The V end was cut by 4 bases, the J end by 4 bases, with 11 bases between. Germline V gives CDR1 SGHAT, CDR2 FQNNGV. Written as DNA, the CDR3 is TGTGCCAGCAGCTGGGGGACGGTATACGAGCAGTACGTC. This sequence encodes CASSWGTVYEQYV.